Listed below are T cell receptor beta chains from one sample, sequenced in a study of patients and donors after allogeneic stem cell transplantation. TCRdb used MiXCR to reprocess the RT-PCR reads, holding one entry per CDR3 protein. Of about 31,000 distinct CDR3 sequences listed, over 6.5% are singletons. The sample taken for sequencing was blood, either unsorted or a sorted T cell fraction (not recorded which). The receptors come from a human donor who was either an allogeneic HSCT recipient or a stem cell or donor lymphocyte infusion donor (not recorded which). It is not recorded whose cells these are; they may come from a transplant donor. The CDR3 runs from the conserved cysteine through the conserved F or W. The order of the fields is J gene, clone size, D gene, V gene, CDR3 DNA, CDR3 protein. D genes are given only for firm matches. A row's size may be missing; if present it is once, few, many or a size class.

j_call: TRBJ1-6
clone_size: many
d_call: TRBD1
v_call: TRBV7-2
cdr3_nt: TGTGCCAGCAGCTCCATGACAGGGGCTAATTCACCCCTCCACTTT
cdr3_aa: CASSSMTGANSPLHF

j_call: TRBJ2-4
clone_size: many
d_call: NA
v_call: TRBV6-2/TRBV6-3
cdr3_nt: TGTGCCAGCAGTTTATTGAACATTCAGTACTTC
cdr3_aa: CASSLLNIQYF

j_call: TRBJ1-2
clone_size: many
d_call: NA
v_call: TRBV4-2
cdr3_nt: TGTGCCAGCAGCCAAGACAGGTTCGACTATGGCTACACCTTC
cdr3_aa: CASSQDRFDYGYTF

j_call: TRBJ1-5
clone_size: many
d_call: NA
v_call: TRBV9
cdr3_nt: TGTGCCAGCTCGGACAGCAATAGCAATCAGCCCCAGCATTTT
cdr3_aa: CASSDSNSNQPQHF

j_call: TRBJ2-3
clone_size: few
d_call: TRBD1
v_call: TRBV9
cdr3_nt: TGTGCCAGCAGCAAGACAGGGGGAGGCACAGATACGCAGTATTTT
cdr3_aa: CASSKTGGGTDTQYF

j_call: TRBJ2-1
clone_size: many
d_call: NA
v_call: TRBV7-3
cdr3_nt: TGTGCCAGCAGCCAAATAACGAGCGATAATGAGCAGTTCTTC
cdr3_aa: CASSQITSDNEQFF

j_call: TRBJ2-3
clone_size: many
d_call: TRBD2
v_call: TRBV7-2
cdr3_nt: TGTGCCAGCAGCTTGATAGCGGGATTAATAGATACGCAGTATTTT
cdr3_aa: CASSLIAGLIDTQYF

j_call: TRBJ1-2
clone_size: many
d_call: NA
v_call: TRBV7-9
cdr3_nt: TGTGCCAGCAGCTTACTGGGCAGGGCGGACTATGGCTACACCTTC
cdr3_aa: CASSLLGRADYGYTF

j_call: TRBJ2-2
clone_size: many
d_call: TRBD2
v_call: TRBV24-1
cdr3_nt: TGTGCCACTAGCGGGAGTAGCGCCGGGGAGCTGTTTTTT
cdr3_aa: CATSGSSAGELFF

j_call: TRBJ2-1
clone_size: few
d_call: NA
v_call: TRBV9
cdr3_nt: TGTGCCAGCAGCGTAGGACTAGGGTACAATGAGCAGTTCTTC
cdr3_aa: CASSVGLGYNEQFF

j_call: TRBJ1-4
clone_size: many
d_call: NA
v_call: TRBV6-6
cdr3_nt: TGTGCCAGCTCCAACCCGCCAGAGCGACTGTTTTTT
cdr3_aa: CASSNPPERLFF

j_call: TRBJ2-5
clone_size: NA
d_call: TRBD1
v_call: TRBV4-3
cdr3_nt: TGCGCCAGCAGCCAAACTGACAGGGGCCAAGAGACCCAGTACTTC
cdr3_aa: CASSQTDRGQETQYF

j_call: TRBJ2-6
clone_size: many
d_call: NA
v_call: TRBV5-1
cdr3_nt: TGCGCCAGCAGCTTGGGTTCTGGGGCCAACGTCCTGACTTTC
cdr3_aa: CASSLGSGANVLTF

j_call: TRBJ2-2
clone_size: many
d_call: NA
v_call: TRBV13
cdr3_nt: TGTGCCAGCAGCTCCCTAAACGGGGAGCTGTTTTTT
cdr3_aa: CASSSLNGELFF

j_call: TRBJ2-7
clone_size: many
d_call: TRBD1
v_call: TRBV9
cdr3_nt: TGTGCCAGCAGCCTAGGGACAGCCTTAGAGCAGTACTTC
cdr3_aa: CASSLGTALEQYF

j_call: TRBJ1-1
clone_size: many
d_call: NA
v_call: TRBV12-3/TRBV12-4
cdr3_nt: TGTGCCAGCAGCGGGGCCACAAGAGCTTTCTTT
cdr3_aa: CASSGATRAFF

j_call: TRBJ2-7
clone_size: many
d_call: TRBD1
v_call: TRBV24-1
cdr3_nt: TGTGCCACCAGCCGGGACAGAACATCCTACGAGCAGTACTTC
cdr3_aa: CATSRDRTSYEQYF

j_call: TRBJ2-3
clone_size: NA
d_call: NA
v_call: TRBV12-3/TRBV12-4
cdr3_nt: TGTGCCAGCAATTTTGGACAGACAAGTACGCAGTATTTT
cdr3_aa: CASNFGQTSTQYF

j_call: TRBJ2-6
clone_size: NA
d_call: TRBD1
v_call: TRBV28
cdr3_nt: TGTGCCAGCAGTTTAGATAGGCGGACAGGTTCTGGGGCCAACGTCCTGACTTTC
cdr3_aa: CASSLDRRTGSGANVLTF

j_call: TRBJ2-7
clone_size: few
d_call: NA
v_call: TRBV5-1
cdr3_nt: TGCGCCAGCAGCTTAGGGCTAGGGTTCGAGCAGTACTTC
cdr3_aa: CASSLGLGFEQYF

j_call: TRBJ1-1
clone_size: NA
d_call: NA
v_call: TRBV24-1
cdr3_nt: TGTGCCACCAGGCAGGATCTGAACACTGAAGCTTTCTTT
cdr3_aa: CATRQDLNTEAFF